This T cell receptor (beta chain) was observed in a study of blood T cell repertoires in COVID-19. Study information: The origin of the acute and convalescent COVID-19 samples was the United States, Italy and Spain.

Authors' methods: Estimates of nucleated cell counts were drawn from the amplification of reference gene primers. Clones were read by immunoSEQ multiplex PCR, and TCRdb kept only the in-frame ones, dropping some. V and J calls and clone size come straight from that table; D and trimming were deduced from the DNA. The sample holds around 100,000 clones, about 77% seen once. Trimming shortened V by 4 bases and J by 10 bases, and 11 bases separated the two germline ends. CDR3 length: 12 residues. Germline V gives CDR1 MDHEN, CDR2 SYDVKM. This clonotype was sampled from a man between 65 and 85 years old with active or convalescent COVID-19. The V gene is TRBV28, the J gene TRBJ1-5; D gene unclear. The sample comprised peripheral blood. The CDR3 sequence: CASSSVKRPQHF. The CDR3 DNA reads TGTGCCAGCAGTTCCGTGAAGCGTCCCCAGCATTTT.